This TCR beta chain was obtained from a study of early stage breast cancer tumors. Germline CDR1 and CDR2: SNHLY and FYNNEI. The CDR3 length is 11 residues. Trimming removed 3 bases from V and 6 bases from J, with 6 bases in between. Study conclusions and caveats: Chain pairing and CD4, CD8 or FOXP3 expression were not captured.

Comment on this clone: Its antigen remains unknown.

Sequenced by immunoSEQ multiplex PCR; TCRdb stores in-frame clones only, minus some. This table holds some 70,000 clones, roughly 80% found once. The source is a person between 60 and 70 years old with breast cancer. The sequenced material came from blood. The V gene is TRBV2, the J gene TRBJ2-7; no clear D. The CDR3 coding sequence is TGTGCCAGCAGTGAGCTTGGCGAGCAGTACTTC. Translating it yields CASSELGEQYF.